The present entry profiles one TCR beta chain with its context. Germline V gene sequence: CDR1 GTSNPN, CDR2 SVGIG (reference sequence). This CDR3 region has 13 residues. J lost 6 bases, V lost 1 base, and 2 bases had no gene match. This record comes from a study of cytomegalovirus exposure and HLA in healthy donors. Assay: immunoSEQ multiplex PCR; the TCRdb copy retains only in-frame clones and omits some. The data show roughly 150,000 clones, roughly 92% seen once. The clonotype comes from a man between 18 and 35 years old in good health and CMV-seronegative. The genes are TRBV30 and TRBJ2-7; 11 nucleotides agree with TRBD2. Material for sequencing was PBMCs. CDR3 nucleotide sequence: TGTGCCTGGAGTGCGCTAGCGGGAGGCGAGCAGTACGTC. This gives the protein CAWSALAGGEQYV.